This T cell receptor beta chain stems from a study of T cell responses to AZD1222 COVID-19 vaccine. Study-wide points: Nearly half of spike-specific TCRs reportedly target unmutated variant regions.

About this clone itself: Its cognate antigen is unknown.

Pooling covered second doses at about 4 or about 12 weeks. The V end was cut by 2 bases, the J end by 4 bases, with 14 bases between. The CDR3 has 15 residues. The germline gives CDR1 SGHRS, CDR2 YFSETQ. The data were produced by immunoSEQ multiplex PCR, yet TCRdb's version contains in-frame clones alone and is incomplete. The sample lists 140,000 or so clones, more than 75% seen once, with 1.9% in the top ten. V and J are TRBV5-1 and TRBJ2-3; D is perhaps TRBD2 (5 bases). This sequence originates from an adult who received the AZD1222 COVID-19 vaccine. The specimen was peripheral blood, collected 28 days after the second AZD1222 dose. CDR3 nucleotide sequence: TGCGCCAGCAGCTTCAACCAACTAGATGCAGATACGCAGTATTTT. Encoded protein: CASSFNQLDADTQYF.